These T cell receptor beta chains were read from a single sample in a study of blood T cell repertoires in COVID-19. The protocol was immunoSEQ multiplex PCR, while the TCRdb copy is restricted to in-frame clones and leaves out a portion. The sample holds over 100,000 clones, approximately 87% seen once. Material for sequencing was peripheral blood. The receptors originated from a man between 50 and 59 years old with acute or convalescent COVID-19. Both conserved end residues are part of each CDR3. Fields, in order: clone size, D gene, J gene, CDR3 length, V gene, CDR3 DNA, CDR3 protein. The D gene is left open where the match is weak. Expanded clones are given a class, and other clones once, few, many or no size at all.

clone size: .; D gene: TRBD1; J gene: TRBJ2-5; CDR3 length: 15; V gene: TRBV24-1; CDR3 DNA: TGTGCCACCGGACCCGGACAGGGTATGAAAGAGACCCAGTACTTC; CDR3 protein: CATGPGQGMKETQYF
clone size: once; D gene: TRBD2; J gene: TRBJ2-3; CDR3 length: 17; V gene: TRBV28; CDR3 DNA: TGTGCCAGCAGTTTAAGATTACTAGCGGGAGCCACAGATACGCAGTATTTT; CDR3 protein: CASSLRLLAGATDTQYF
clone size: .; D gene: .; J gene: TRBJ1-5; CDR3 length: 15; V gene: TRBV6-6; CDR3 DNA: TGTGCCAGCAGTTACTCGACGTCGTCGGGTCAGCCCCAGCATTTT; CDR3 protein: CASSYSTSSGQPQHF
clone size: .; D gene: .; J gene: TRBJ2-1; CDR3 length: 13; V gene: TRBV6-5; CDR3 DNA: TGTGCCAGCAGTAGCCGTCGGGACAATGAGCAGTTCTTC; CDR3 protein: CASSSRRDNEQFF
clone size: .; D gene: .; J gene: TRBJ2-2; CDR3 length: 19; V gene: TRBV19; CDR3 DNA: TGTGCCAGTAGTATAGAGAGGACAGTCCAATATTCGAACACCGGGGAGCTGTTTTTT; CDR3 protein: CASSIERTVQYSNTGELFF
clone size: .; D gene: TRBD2; J gene: TRBJ2-3; CDR3 length: 14; V gene: TRBV4-1; CDR3 DNA: TGCGCCAGCAGCCCGGGACTAGGGCCAGATACGCAGTATTTT; CDR3 protein: CASSPGLGPDTQYF
clone size: .; D gene: .; J gene: TRBJ1-1; CDR3 length: 13; V gene: TRBV13; CDR3 DNA: TGTGCCAGCAGCTCGTACAGGGCCACTGAAGCTTTCTTT; CDR3 protein: CASSSYRATEAFF
clone size: .; D gene: .; J gene: TRBJ2-2; CDR3 length: 16; V gene: TRBV6-4; CDR3 DNA: TGTGCCAGCAGTCCCTCCTTTAGTAAGCGGCCCGGGGAGCTGTTTTTT; CDR3 protein: CASSPSFSKRPGELFF
clone size: .; D gene: .; J gene: TRBJ1-4; CDR3 length: 15; V gene: TRBV5-1; CDR3 DNA: TGCGCCAGCAGCTTGTTGGGGACTTCGGAAGAAAAACTGTTTTTT; CDR3 protein: CASSLLGTSEEKLFF
clone size: .; D gene: TRBD2; J gene: TRBJ2-7; CDR3 length: 13; V gene: TRBV14; CDR3 DNA: TGTGCCAGCAGCCCGGGACTAGCGTCCGAGCAGTACTTC; CDR3 protein: CASSPGLASEQYF
clone size: .; D gene: .; J gene: TRBJ2-4; CDR3 length: 15; V gene: TRBV6-1; CDR3 DNA: TGTGCCAGCAGTGAAGAGTCCCAGGGCAAAAACATTCAGTACTTC; CDR3 protein: CASSEESQGKNIQYF
clone size: few; D gene: .; J gene: TRBJ1-4; CDR3 length: 13; V gene: TRBV12-3/TRBV12-4; CDR3 DNA: TGTGCCAGCAGTCACAGGGTTATTGAAAAACTGTTTTTT; CDR3 protein: CASSHRVIEKLFF
clone size: once; D gene: TRBD1; J gene: TRBJ1-5; CDR3 length: 15; V gene: TRBV28; CDR3 DNA: TGTGCCAGCAGTTCGGGACAGGGAAACAATCAGCCCCAGCATTTT; CDR3 protein: CASSSGQGNNQPQHF
clone size: .; D gene: .; J gene: TRBJ2-3; CDR3 length: 12; V gene: TRBV3-1/TRBV3-2; CDR3 DNA: TGTGCCAGCAGCTCTCGCACAGATACGCAGTATTTT; CDR3 protein: CASSSRTDTQYF
clone size: .; D gene: .; J gene: TRBJ2-7; CDR3 length: 13; V gene: TRBV2; CDR3 DNA: TGTGCCAGCTACGGGGGTACCACCTACGAGCAGTACTTC; CDR3 protein: CASYGGTTYEQYF
clone size: .; D gene: TRBD1; J gene: TRBJ2-1; CDR3 length: 15; V gene: TRBV28; CDR3 DNA: TGTGCCAGCAGTTCACAGGGGAAGAGGTACAATGAGCAGTTCTTC; CDR3 protein: CASSSQGKRYNEQFF
clone size: .; D gene: TRBD1; J gene: TRBJ2-3; CDR3 length: 15; V gene: TRBV10-1; CDR3 DNA: TGCGCCAGCAGTGAGTCGGGACAGGGTGCTGGTACGCAGTATTTT; CDR3 protein: CASSESGQGAGTQYF